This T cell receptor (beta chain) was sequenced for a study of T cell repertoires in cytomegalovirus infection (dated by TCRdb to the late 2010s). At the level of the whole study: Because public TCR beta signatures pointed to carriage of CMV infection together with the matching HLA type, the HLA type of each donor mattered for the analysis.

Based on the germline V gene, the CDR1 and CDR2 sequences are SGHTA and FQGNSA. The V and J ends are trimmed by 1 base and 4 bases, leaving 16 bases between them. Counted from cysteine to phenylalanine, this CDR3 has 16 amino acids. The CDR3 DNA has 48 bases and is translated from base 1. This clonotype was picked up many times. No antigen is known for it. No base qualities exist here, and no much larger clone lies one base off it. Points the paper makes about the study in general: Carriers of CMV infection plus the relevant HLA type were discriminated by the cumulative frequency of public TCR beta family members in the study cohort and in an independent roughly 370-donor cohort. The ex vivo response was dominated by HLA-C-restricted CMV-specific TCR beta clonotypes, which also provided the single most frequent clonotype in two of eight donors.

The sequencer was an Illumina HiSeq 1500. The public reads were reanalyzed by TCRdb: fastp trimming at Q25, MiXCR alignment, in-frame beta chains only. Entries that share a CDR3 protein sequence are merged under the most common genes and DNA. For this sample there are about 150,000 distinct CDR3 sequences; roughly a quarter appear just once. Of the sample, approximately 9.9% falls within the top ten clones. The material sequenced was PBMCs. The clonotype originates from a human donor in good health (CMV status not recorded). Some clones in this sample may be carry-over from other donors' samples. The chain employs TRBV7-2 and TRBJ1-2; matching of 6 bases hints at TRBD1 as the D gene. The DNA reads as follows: TGTGCCAGCAGCTTAGACGGACAGTCAAATCTCTATGGCTACACCTTC. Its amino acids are CASSLDGQSNLYGYTF.